This TCR beta chain appears in the sequencing data of a study of T cells in Graves' hyperthyroidism and ophthalmopathy. TCR beta CDR3 regions were amplified from RNA transcripts. HTBI primers were employed in a first-round RT-PCR of the TCR CDR3. TCRdb called the multiplex PCR reads again in MiXCR, with one record for every CDR3 protein. The data contain fewer than 400,000 distinct CDR3 sequences, 16% of them singletons. PBMCs stemmed from approximately 10 ml fresh peripheral blood. This clonotype has only a few counts. As yet, its antigen is unknown. A much larger clone sits a single nucleotide away, making a read error possible. The CDR3 is 16 amino acids. Germline V lookup: CDR1 SNHLY, CDR2 FYNNEI. Study results and limitations: Appearing also in blood were most of the thyroid clonotypes expanded above 0.001.

This TCR came from a man under 40 with Graves' hyperthyroidism. The chain joins TRBV2 to TRBJ2-1; possibly TRBD2 for D (5 bases). TRBJ2-7 matches the DNA end more closely, so the J call is doubtful. The material sequenced was blood. DNA for the CDR3: TGTGCCAGCGAGGGAATAACGGAGGAACCCTACAATGAGCAGTACTTC. Protein: CASEGITEEPYNEQYF.